The source of this T cell receptor beta chain is a study of cytomegalovirus exposure and HLA in healthy donors. Whole-study findings and limits: The majority of CMV-associated TCR beta chains were reported as apparently HLA-restricted in a later analysis.

This clone was counted a few times. What it recognizes is unknown. Primers: 60 Vbeta forward and 13 Jbeta reverse. TCRdb's copy holds only in-frame clones and misses some; the assay was immunoSEQ multiplex PCR. The data show approximately 91,000 clones, about two thirds seen once. The CDR3 is made up of 16 amino acids. The germline V gene has CDR1 SEHNR and CDR2 FQNEAQ (reference sequence). Between the trimmed V and J ends, which lost 4 bases and 2 bases, there was a span of 16 bases. While unrecorded immune exposures were likely, the donors were nominally healthy when sampled. The chain is built from TRBV7-9 and TRBJ2-3; the D gene is possibly TRBD2 (5 bases). The sequence was obtained from a female donor in good health and CMV-seronegative. Sequencing was performed on PBMCs. The CDR3: CASSSRRVGVTDTQYF. DNA for the CDR3: TGTGCCAGCAGCTCCCGAAGGGTGGGAGTCACAGATACGCAGTATTTT. The variable domain in full, completed from reference TRBV7-9 and TRBJ2-3, reads DTGVSQNPRHKITKRGQNVTFRCDPISEHNRLYWYRQTLGQGPEFLTYFQNEAQLEKSRLLSDRFSAERPKGSFSTLEIQRTEQGDSAMYLCASSSRRVGVTDTQYFGPGTRLTVL.